The rows below give T cell receptor beta chains drawn from one sample of a study of T cells expressing NK-cell markers. Using the 5' RACE reads, TCRdb records one entry per CDR3 protein without DNA. Its table records around 470,000 distinct CDR3 sequences. The specimen sequenced was blood T cells: a sorted CD56 or NKG2C T cell subset, CD4+ or CD8+ T cells, or bulk PBMC T cells (not recorded which). The receptors stem from a woman in her forties or fifties in good health. Each CDR3 is given with its conserved first and last residue.

v_gene	j_gene	CDR3aa
TRBV3-1	TRBJ2-7	CASSHDVWSREQYF
TRBV3-1	TRBJ2-1	CASSQGARLAGHNEQFF
TRBV12-3/TRBV12-4	TRBJ2-3	CASSLLIPHPGQSTDTQYF
TRBV12-3/TRBV12-4	TRBJ2-1	CASSERLAGGTYSYNEQFF
TRBV24-1	TRBJ1-5	CATSEGPTGWQPQHF
TRBV7-8	TRBJ2-7	CASSSRRERYEQYF
TRBV9	TRBJ2-1	CASSVGVAGGPSEQFF
TRBV15	TRBJ1-3	CATSRGRVFSGNTIYF
TRBV20-1	TRBJ1-4	CSATGTAATNEKLFF
TRBV7-8	TRBJ2-5	CASSSDRARTQYF
TRBV29-1	TRBJ2-2	CSVLFANTGELFF
TRBV28	TRBJ2-1	CASRLRGQIYNEQFF
TRBV28	TRBJ2-7	CASSLFHRGVSEQYF
TRBV7-9	TRBJ1-5	CASTRGEGAGQPQHF
TRBV12-3/TRBV12-4	TRBJ2-3	CASSLAQGNADTQYF
TRBV19	TRBJ2-5	CASANLFAQETQYF
TRBV24-1	TRBJ2-5	CATRVLAGGGETQYF
TRBV24-1	TRBJ2-1	CATSGTVVDEQFF
TRBV20-1	TRBJ1-3	CSARPPTGSGNTIYF
TRBV6-1	TRBJ2-2	CASSGRWEGRGGELFF
TRBV7-2	TRBJ2-5	CASAGTSNEETQYF
TRBV2	TRBJ2-2	CAIGWGHTGELFF
TRBV28	TRBJ2-5	CASKVGSGAQETQYF
TRBV6-4	TRBJ1-4	CASSVETGGKLFF
TRBV7-3	TRBJ2-5	CASSSTGAKETQYF
TRBV2	TRBJ1-5	CASSEQGQGINQPQHF
TRBV20-1	TRBJ2-3	CSATEVGGWDTQYF
TRBV12-3/TRBV12-4	TRBJ2-1	CASSFVAGVNPEQFF